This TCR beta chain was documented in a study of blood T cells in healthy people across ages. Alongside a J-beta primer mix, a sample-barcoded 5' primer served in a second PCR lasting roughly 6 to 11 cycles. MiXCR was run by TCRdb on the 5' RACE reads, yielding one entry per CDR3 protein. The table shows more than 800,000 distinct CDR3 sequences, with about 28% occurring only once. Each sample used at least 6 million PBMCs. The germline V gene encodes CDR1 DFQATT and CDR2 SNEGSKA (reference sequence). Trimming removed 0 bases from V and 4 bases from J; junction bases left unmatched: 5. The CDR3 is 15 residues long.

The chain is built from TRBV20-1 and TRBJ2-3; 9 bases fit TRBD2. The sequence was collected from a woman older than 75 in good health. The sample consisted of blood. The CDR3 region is CSARDGAGGPDTQYF. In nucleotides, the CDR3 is TGCAGTGCTAGAGATGGAGCGGGAGGCCCAGATACGCAGTATTTT.